This TCR beta chain comes out of a study of blood T cell repertoires in COVID-19 (dated by TCRdb to the early 2020s). General notes on the study: Samples covering the acute and convalescent phases of COVID-19 were provided by collaborators in the United States, Italy and Spain. The repertoires were released in a freely available public database meant as a resource for research on the immune response to SARS-CoV-2. Where available, HLA class I and class II types were obtained from metadata supplied by the sample provider rather than from assay-based typing. The dataset comprised deeply sampled blood TCRbeta repertoires from subjects exposed to, actively infected with, or recovered from COVID-19. The material from the prospective study consisted of cDNA or gDNA derived from T cells, B-cell-depleted T cells, or PBMCs. Sample metadata almost always included a de-identified subject ID, COVID-19 status, age in years and sex. The samples were drawn from two sources: the first 160 participants of the ongoing ImmuneRACE study, and about 1,300 subjects contributed by 6 global collaborators.

Study-level results and caveats: How much clinical and demographic metadata was included differed by source and by participant, and the metadata was provided uncurated.

Each collaborating institution followed its own protocols to collect whole blood in K2EDTA tubes. For TCRbeta analysis, collaborator samples were shipped as frozen whole blood, as isolated PBMCs, or as DNA extracted from either sample type. In the germline V gene, CDR1 corresponds to KGHSH and CDR2 to LQKENI. Reading from cysteine to phenylalanine, the CDR3 counts 14 amino acids. Here the CDR3 DNA is all that survives: 42 bases in frame from base 1. V and J lose 2 bases and 1 base, and a span of 8 bases separates them. The immunoSEQ Assay, a bias-controlled multiplex PCR, was used to amplify TCRbeta CDR3 regions from genomic DNA. Processing in the source paper ran as follows. The number of nucleated cells in each sample was estimated from the amplification of reference gene primers within the assay. To quantify the absolute abundance of each unique TCRbeta CDR3 rearrangement, sequence reads were collapsed and filtered. For each sample, productive Simpson clonality was calculated by taking the square root of Simpson's diversity index across productive rearrangements. The table was pulled from immuneACCESS by TCRdb, which kept in-frame rearrangements only. Such tables lose some clones; where checked, under half of the loss comes from unresolved V genes, and the rest has no known cause. Clonal size and the V and J genes are those of that table, whereas D and trimming came from the DNA. Within this sample are roughly 71,000 clones, with roughly 80% of them counted one time only. The ten biggest clones cover around a sixth of the sample.

About this clone itself: Its antigen target is currently unknown. Per-nucleotide qualities are absent, and no much larger clonotype sits a single base away.

The sequence was obtained from a woman aged 80 or over with acute or convalescent COVID-19. This sequence uses TRBV18 and TRBJ1-1; the D gene identity is not certain. Sequencing was carried out using peripheral blood. The nucleotide sequence is given as TGTGCCAGCTCACCAAGGACTGGGAACACTGAAGCTTTCTTT. Its protein reads: CASSPRTGNTEAFF.